Reported below is one TCR beta chain. This sample is part of a study of shared clonotypes between healthy human individuals. Study-level background: Per donor, CD8 memory used one plate, CD8 naive used two, CD4 memory used three and CD4 naive used three.

The CDR3 extends over 12 amino acids. Trimming pared 4 bases from V and 3 bases from J, leaving 7 bases between. Germline values: CDR1 SGDLS, CDR2 YYNGEE. TCRdb's copy holds only in-frame clones and misses some; the assay was immunoSEQ multiplex PCR. The sample holds 1,500,000 or so clones, less than 99% seen once. Sequencing was carried out using naive CD4+ T cells sorted from blood. This sample's subset: CD45RA+ positively selected. The chain is built from TRBV9 and TRBJ2-5, with D perhaps matching TRBD2 (5 bases). This receptor was taken from a man aged 25 to 45 in good health. The CDR3 DNA is TGTGCCAGCAGCCCAGCGGAAGAGACCCAGTACTTC. This encodes CASSPAEETQYF.